This T cell receptor (beta chain) was sequenced for a study of T cells in Graves' hyperthyroidism and ophthalmopathy. This clonotype appeared many times. As yet, its antigen is unknown. Study-level results: Within blood appeared most thyroid clonotypes that had expanded above 0.001.

TCR beta CDR3 regions were amplified from RNA. Researchers ran a first-round RT-PCR on the TCR CDR3 using the HTBI primer set. TCRdb redid the calling of the multiplex PCR reads with MiXCR, one entry per CDR3 protein. The profile shows about 540,000 distinct CDR3 sequences, 35% to 55% of them singletons. The V end lost 3 bases, the J end lost 7 bases, and 12 bases lay between the germline ends. The germline V gene has CDR1 SQVTM and CDR2 ANQGSEA. CDR3 size: 13 residues. On the basis of clinical symptoms, serum thyroxine and TRAb, thyroid ultrasound and orbital computed tomography, diagnoses were made.

Sequencing input: peripheral blood or thyroid tissue (not recorded which). The sequence derives from a woman younger than 30 with Graves' hyperthyroidism. V and J are TRBV29-1 and TRBJ1-4, with a possible D match to TRBD1 (6 bases). As DNA, the CDR3 is TGCAGCGTTGATCAACAGGGTGGTGAAAAACTGTTTTTT. Translated: CSVDQQGGEKLFF.